These 30 T cell receptor beta chains came from one sample sequenced in a study of blood T cell repertoires in COVID-19. Measured with immunoSEQ multiplex PCR; TCRdb has only the in-frame clones, and not every one. Altogether 45,000 to 55,000 clones are present, roughly 88% being singletons, with the ten largest covering over 3%. Sequencing was carried out using peripheral blood. The receptor source for this set is a human donor in a cohort sampled during active COVID-19.

V and J are TRBV2 and TRBJ2-1, with D maybe TRBD2 (6 bases). V lost 6 bases and J 2 bases, leaving 14 bases between the germline ends. Germline CDR1 is SNHLY and CDR2 is FYNNEI. CDR3 size: 15 residues. The CDR3, as DNA: TGTGCCAGCAGACCAGCGGGCTGGGCCTACAATGAGCAGTTCTTC. The encoded protein is CASRPAGWAYNEQFF. The variable domain in full, with the rest retrieved from reference TRBV2 and TRBJ2-1, is EPEVTQTPSHQVTQMGQEVILRCVPISNHLYFYWYRQILGQKVEFLVSFYNNEISEKSEIFDDQFSVERPDGSNFTLKIRSTKLEDSAMYFCASRPAGWAYNEQFFGPGTRLTVL.

This chain joins TRBV28 and TRBJ1-6; TRBD1 might be the D (5 bases). Between the trimmed V and J ends, which lost 5 bases and 16 bases, there was a span of 18 bases. CDR3 length: 13 amino acids. The germline V gene encodes CDR1 MDHEN and CDR2 SYDVKM. CDR3 loop: CASSKETALILHF. CDR3 nucleotides: TGTGCCAGCAGTAAGGAGACAGCTCTTATACTCCACTTT. The variable domain in full, with the rest retrieved from reference TRBV28 and TRBJ1-6, is DVKVTQSSRYLVKRTGEKVFLECVQDMDHENMFWYRQDPGLGLRLIYFSYDVKMKEKGDIPEGYSVSREKKERFSLILESASTNQTSMYLCASSKETALILHFGNGTRLTVT.

The rearrangement joins TRBV11-3 to TRBJ2-1; D perhaps matches TRBD2 (6 bases). The CDR3 spans 15 residues. V shed 1 base and J shed 5 bases, with 12 bases lying between them. Germline V gene lookup returns CDR1 SGHNT and CDR2 YENEEA. CDR3 region: CASSLGTTANNEQFF. In DNA, the CDR3 is TGTGCCAGCAGCTTAGGGACTACCGCGAACAATGAGCAGTTCTTC.

This chain uses TRBV27 with TRBJ2-7; the match to TRBD1 covers 8 bases. The junction had 5 bases not matched to a gene; V was cut back by 6 bases and J by 4 bases. Per the germline V gene, CDR1 is MNHEY and CDR2 is SMNVEV (reference sequence). CDR3 size: 13 residues. CDR3 sequence reads: CASRAGGAYEQYF. The CDR3 nucleotides are TGTGCCAGCAGAGCAGGGGGCGCTTACGAGCAGTACTTC.

This chain links TRBV7-9 with TRBJ2-3; the match to TRBD2 covers 14 bases. Trimming at V came to 5 bases and at J to 6 bases, leaving 4 bases not matched to a gene. The CDR3 is 15 amino acids. The germline V gene encodes CDR1 SEHNR and CDR2 FQNEAQ (reference sequence). The CDR3 coding sequence is TGTGCCAGCAGCAAGGGACTAGCGGGAGTCGATACGCAGTATTTT. Translated: CASSKGLAGVDTQYF.

The rearrangement joins TRBV6-5 to TRBJ1-2; TRBD1 matches 11 bases. V lost 2 bases, J lost 2 bases, and 4 bases stayed unmatched. Germline V gene data show CDR1 as MNHEY and CDR2 as SVGAGI. The CDR3 is made up of 16 amino acids. The CDR3 DNA is TGTGCCAGCAGTTACGTAAGGACAGGGGGCAACTATGGCTACACCTTC. Its protein is CASSYVRTGGNYGYTF.

The chain is built from TRBV28 and TRBJ1-2, with 9 bases matching TRBD1. The CDR3 sequence is 13 residues long. Germline CDR1 reads MDHEN; CDR2 reads SYDVKM. The V and J ends lost 6 bases and 4 bases, in that order; junction bases with no gene match: 3. This CDR3 reads CASRQGAGYGYTF. The CDR3 DNA is TGTGCCAGCAGACAGGGGGCCGGCTATGGCTACACCTTC.

The chain has TRBV5-1 and TRBJ1-5, with D uncertain. Looked up from germline, CDR1 is SGHRS and CDR2 is YFSETQ. The CDR3 extends over 14 amino acids. Trimming took off 0 bases at V and 0 bases at J, with 4 bases between the two ends. DNA of the CDR3: TGCGCCAGCAGCTTGGACAGTAGCAATCAGCCCCAGCATTTT. It translates to CASSLDSSNQPQHF.

The chain couples TRBV3-1 (or the pseudogene TRBV3-2) to TRBJ2-2; 9 bases agree with TRBD2. CDR3 length: 15 residues. V was pared by 4 bases and J by 4 bases, with 4 bases of the junction left unmatched. Germline V CDR1 and CDR2: LGHDT, YNNKEL (reference sequence). CDR3 sequence reads: CASSLGSGGTGELFF. CDR3 nucleotides: TGTGCCAGCAGCCTAGGTAGCGGGGGCACCGGGGAGCTGTTTTTT.

The chain employs TRBV7-2 and TRBJ2-4, with 9 bases matching TRBD1. The CDR3 consists of 15 residues. The V gene end was trimmed by 1 base and the J gene end by 7 bases; junction bases not matched to a gene: 5. In germline, CDR1 is SGHTA, CDR2 FQGNSA. CDR3 region: CASSLGQGGMNIQYF. The CDR3 DNA reads as TGTGCCAGCAGCTTAGGACAGGGGGGAATGAACATTCAGTACTTC.

V usage is TRBV7-3 and J usage is TRBJ2-7; 9 bases line up with TRBD2. The trim removed 1 base at V and 2 bases at J, leaving 6 bases unmatched. This CDR3 contains 16 residues. Germline CDR1 SGHTA, CDR2 FQGTGA. The CDR3 sequence is CASSLSPAGGPYEQYF. CDR3 sequence (DNA): TGTGCCAGCAGCTTAAGCCCAGCGGGAGGCCCCTACGAGCAGTACTTC. The complete variable domain, with remaining parts taken from reference TRBV7-3 and TRBJ2-7, reads GAGVSQTPSNKVTEKGKYVELRCDPISGHTALYWYRQSLGQGPEFLIYFQGTGAADDSGLPNDRFFAVRPEGSVSTLKIQRTERGDSAVYLCASSLSPAGGPYEQYFGPGTRLTVT.

The J gene is TRBJ1-5, the V gene TRBV25-1; D is perhaps TRBD1 (6 bases). The germline V and J ends were trimmed by 1 base and 6 bases, with 16 bases remaining between them. CDR3 length: 16 residues. Germline V gene sequence: CDR1 MGHDK, CDR2 SYGVNS. DNA for the CDR3: TGTGCCAGCAGTGAATCCGGGGTAGGGGGTAGTCAGCCCCAGCATTTT. Its translation is CASSESGVGGSQPQHF.

The J gene is TRBJ2-1, the V gene TRBV5-1; a possible D gene is TRBD2 (8 bases). Germline CDR1 and CDR2: SGHRS and YFSETQ. Trimming removed 0 bases from V and 9 bases from J, with 25 bases in between. CDR3 length equals 18 residues. The CDR3, as DNA: TGCGCCAGCAGCTTGGCCTTTGGACTAGCAGGGGGTTTCGGTGAGCAGTTCTTC. Translated, it gives CASSLAFGLAGGFGEQFF.

The chain has TRBV5-1 and TRBJ2-1, with 13 bases aligning to TRBD2. From germline, CDR1 is SGHRS and CDR2 YFSETQ. The CDR3 consists of 18 residues. After removal of 3 bases from V and 2 bases from J, the junction contained 8 bases not matched to a gene. The CDR3 nucleotides read TGCGCCAGCAGCTCAGGGACTAGCGGGATTTGGCCCTACAATGAGCAGTTCTTC. It translates to CASSSGTSGIWPYNEQFF.

The rearrangement links TRBV5-1 to TRBJ2-7, with 7 bases identical to TRBD2. This CDR3 spans 15 amino acids. V was clipped by 3 bases and J by 2 bases; unmatched bases: 8. Germline loops: CDR1 SGHRS, CDR2 YFSETQ. The CDR3 here is CASSWGGGTTYEQYF. Here the CDR3 DNA reads TGCGCCAGCAGCTGGGGGGGAGGGACCACCTACGAGCAGTACTTC.

This clone showed up just once. The rearrangement joins TRBV28 to TRBJ1-1, with D uncertain. V gave up 6 bases and J gave up 0 bases, with 11 bases separating them. Germline assignment: CDR1 MDHEN and CDR2 SYDVKM. The CDR3 has 14 amino acids. This chain's CDR3 is CASSLDGVNTEAFF. CDR3 DNA sequence: TGTGCCAGCAGCCTAGACGGAGTGAACACTGAAGCTTTCTTT.

This chain uses TRBV10-2 with TRBJ2-7; no clear D. This CDR3 has 12 amino acids. V lost 3 bases to trimming and J lost 4 bases, with 7 bases between them. Germline V gene data show CDR1 as WSHSY and CDR2 as SAAADI. DNA of the CDR3: TGCGCCAGCAGTGATCGGGTTTACGAGCAGTACTTC. This gives the protein CASSDRVYEQYF.

The chain links TRBV7-6 to TRBJ2-5, with 8 nucleotides matching TRBD1. V shed 1 base and J 5 bases; nucleotides not matched to a gene: 9. This CDR3 has 16 residues. CDR1 and CDR2 (germline): SGHVS, FNYEAQ. CDR3 in amino acids: CASSLGAGGLRETQYF. The CDR3, as DNA: TGTGCCAGCAGCTTAGGGGCAGGGGGCCTCCGCGAGACCCAGTACTTC.

The chain is built from TRBV6-4 and TRBJ2-3; 13 bases line up with TRBD2. The germline V gene encodes CDR1 MRHNA and CDR2 SNTAGT. The CDR3 spans 15 residues. V dropped 6 bases and J dropped 3; count of bases not matched to a gene: 3. The CDR3 coding sequence is TGTGCCAGCAGATTGGGACTAGCGGGAACAGATACGCAGTATTTT. Translated: CASRLGLAGTDTQYF.

This chain links TRBV19 with TRBJ2-5; 12 bases fit TRBD1. Germline V CDR1 and CDR2: LNHDA, SQIVND (reference sequence). The ends lost 8 bases at V and 7 bases at J; junction bases unmatched: 8. This CDR3 has 14 residues. The CDR3 sequence is CASQPGQGAVTQYF. The CDR3 nucleotides read TGTGCCAGTCAACCGGGACAGGGGGCGGTGACCCAGTACTTC.

V gene TRBV4-1 combines with J gene TRBJ2-3; TRBD2 might be the D (6 bases). CDR1 MGHRA and CDR2 YSYEKL come from the germline V gene. V was shortened by 1 base and J by 1 base, with 15 bases between the two germline ends. The CDR3 covers 17 residues. CDR3: CASSQVPAGSGTDTQYF. CDR3 in DNA: TGCGCCAGCAGCCAAGTTCCGGCGGGGAGTGGCACAGATACGCAGTATTTT.

The V and J genes are TRBV9 and TRBJ2-3; D is possibly TRBD1 (6 bases). Germline assignment: CDR1 SGDLS and CDR2 YYNGEE. The CDR3 is 15 amino acids. V was shortened by 0 bases and J by 3 bases, with 11 bases between the two germline ends. CDR3 in amino acids: CASSVGGRGTDTQYF. CDR3 bases: TGTGCCAGCAGCGTAGGGGGCAGGGGAACAGATACGCAGTATTTT.

The V gene is TRBV27, the J gene TRBJ2-7, with 14 bases that match TRBD2. The CDR3 sequence is 15 residues long. Losses at the gene ends were 4 bases for V and 3 bases for J; bases not matched to a gene: 2. CDR1 and CDR2 from the germline V gene are MNHEY and SMNVEV (reference sequence). CDR3 sequence: CASSSGTSGSYEQYF. The CDR3 DNA reads TGTGCCAGCAGTTCCGGGACTAGCGGGAGCTACGAGCAGTACTTC.

The chain couples TRBV19 to TRBJ1-2, with a weak D call TRBD1 (5 bases). V shed 4 bases and J shed 4 bases, with 22 bases lying between them. Germline V gene lookup returns CDR1 LNHDA and CDR2 SQIVND (reference sequence). The CDR3 spans 17 residues. CDR3 protein: CASSTHLFGGTVYGYTF. The CDR3 nucleotides are TGTGCCAGTAGTACACATCTCTTCGGGGGGACTGTCTATGGCTACACCTTC.

CDR3 amino acids: CATSLAGGPYEQFF. The CDR3 region has the DNA TGTGCCACCAGCTTAGCGGGAGGGCCGTATGAGCAGTTCTTC. The rearrangement links TRBV15 to TRBJ2-1, with 11 bases that match TRBD2. Germline loops: CDR1 LNHNV, CDR2 YYDKDF (reference sequence). The CDR3 runs to 14 residues. V lost 5 bases, J lost 8 bases, and 5 bases stayed unmatched. Supplemented by reference TRBV15 and TRBJ2-1, the full variable domain reads DAMVIQNPRYQVTQFGKPVTLSCSQTLNHNVMYWYQQKSSQAPKLLFHYYDKDFNNEADTPDNFQSRRPNTSFCFLDIRSPGLGDTAMYLCATSLAGGPYEQFFGPGTRLTVL.

CDR3 region: CSASRTSGTYEQYF. The CDR3 DNA is TGCAGTGCTAGTCGTACTAGCGGGACGTACGAGCAGTACTTC. The V and J genes are TRBV20-1 and TRBJ2-7; 10 bases line up with TRBD2. Germline CDR1 and CDR2: DFQATT and SNEGSKA (reference sequence). V lost 3 bases, J lost 4 bases, and 6 bases stayed unmatched. The CDR3 totals 14 residues.

As for this clone: In the same sample, other DNA sequences code for this CDR3. The rearrangement links TRBV5-4 to TRBJ1-2, with unresolved D. The V end lost 1 base, the J end lost 3 bases, and 7 bases lay between the germline ends. CDR3 length equals 13 residues. From germline, CDR1 is SGHNT and CDR2 YYREEE (reference sequence). This CDR3 reads CASSLSTDYGYTF. CDR3 DNA sequence: TGTGCCAGCAGCTTGTCTACAGACTATGGCTACACCTTC.

The chain recombines TRBV30 with TRBJ1-1; no clear D. The germline gives CDR1 GTSNPN, CDR2 SVGIG (reference sequence). The CDR3 totals 12 residues. V was pared by 1 base and J by 0 bases, with 3 bases between. This chain's CDR3 is CAWSAVNTEAFF. Here the CDR3 DNA reads TGTGCCTGGAGTGCCGTGAACACTGAAGCTTTCTTT.

This rearrangement joins TRBV27 to TRBJ2-2; perhaps TRBD1 as D (6 bases). The CDR3 contains 15 residues. Per germline, CDR1 MNHEY and CDR2 SMNVEV (reference sequence). Trimming took 2 bases from V and 3 from J, leaving 10 bases between them. CDR3 coding DNA: TGTGCCAGCAGTTTACTGCAGGGGTACACCGGGGAGCTGTTTTTT. It encodes CASSLLQGYTGELFF.

J is TRBJ1-6 and V is TRBV12-3 or TRBV12-4; D not resolved. The CDR3 loop spans 12 amino acids. Deletions cut 6 bases from V and 7 bases from J, with 7 bases between. CDR3 coding DNA: TGTGCCAGCAGCCGGTTCAATTCACCCCTCCACTTT. Protein product: CASSRFNSPLHF.